This is a list of T cell receptor beta chains from one sample in a study of cytomegalovirus exposure and HLA in healthy donors. Clones were read by immunoSEQ multiplex PCR, and TCRdb kept only the in-frame ones, dropping some. The sample includes about 37,000 clones, roughly 80% of them seen just once. The sequenced sample was PBMCs. These TCRs come from a woman between 35 and 50 years old in good health and CMV-seronegative. Both conserved end residues are part of each CDR3. D genes are given only for firm matches.

V	D	CDR3
TRBV7-9	TRBD1	CASSLPLDRARNIQYF
TRBV7-9	TRBD1	CASSRDRDGYTF
TRBV2	NA	CASLRRNYGYTF
TRBV2	TRBD1	CASTRDRETEAFF
TRBV6-1	TRBD1	CASSEGTGGTGSPLHF
TRBV13	NA	CASSLAVQGVYGYTF
TRBV6-5	NA	CASSPGSNTEAFF
TRBV5-1	TRBD1	CASSLGTGFYEQYF
TRBV4-3	NA	CASSLLLTPEDTQYF
TRBV7-9	NA	CASSSRAASGTEAFF
TRBV4-1	NA	CASSQRGEGSTEAFF
TRBV5-1	NA	CASSLTGEVDEKLFF
TRBV7-8	NA	CASSFDSREQFF
TRBV7-8	TRBD1	CASSTRDSPYMSNQPQHF
TRBV7-2	NA	CASSLGWGAGNTIYF
TRBV4-3	TRBD1	CASSQWGQGSSPLHF
TRBV15	TRBD1	CATSREPRVTGNGYTF
TRBV6-1	TRBD2	CASSEMFSGGAGETQYF
TRBV4-3	NA	CASSQSRFRDLNGYTF
TRBV4-1	NA	CASSQKTRFAYEQYF
TRBV4-1	NA	CASSPASSGSGNTIYF
TRBV6-6	TRBD1	CASSYPTGESGNTIYF